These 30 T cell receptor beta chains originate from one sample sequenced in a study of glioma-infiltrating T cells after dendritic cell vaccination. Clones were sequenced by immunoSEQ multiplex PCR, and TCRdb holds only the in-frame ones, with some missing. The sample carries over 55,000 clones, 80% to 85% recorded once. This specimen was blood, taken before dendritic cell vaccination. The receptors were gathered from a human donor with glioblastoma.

The CDR3 coding sequence is TGTGCCAGCAGAAAGGGACTAGCGCCGGAAGAGACCCAGTACTTC. Translating it yields CASRKGLAPEETQYF. This chain links TRBV7-3 with TRBJ2-5; TRBD2 matches 10 bases. The V gene end was trimmed by 6 bases and the J gene end by 3 bases; junction bases not matched to a gene: 7. This CDR3 spans 15 amino acids. Germline CDR1 SGHTA, CDR2 FQGTGA.

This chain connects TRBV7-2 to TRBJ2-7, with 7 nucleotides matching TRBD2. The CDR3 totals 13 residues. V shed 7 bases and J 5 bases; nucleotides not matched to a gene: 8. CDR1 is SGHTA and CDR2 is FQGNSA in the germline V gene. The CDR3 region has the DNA TGTGCCAGCACCCTAGGGAGGGGAAACGAGCAGTACTTC. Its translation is CASTLGRGNEQYF.

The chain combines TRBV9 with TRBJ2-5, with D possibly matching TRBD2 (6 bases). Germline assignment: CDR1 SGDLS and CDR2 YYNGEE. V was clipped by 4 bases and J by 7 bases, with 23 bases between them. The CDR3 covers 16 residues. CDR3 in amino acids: CASSSRASSAVGTQYF. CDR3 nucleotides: TGTGCCAGCAGCTCCCGAGCCTCTAGCGCGGTGGGGACCCAGTACTTC. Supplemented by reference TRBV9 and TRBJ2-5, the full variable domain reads DSGVTQTPKHLITATGQRVTLRCSPRSGDLSVYWYQQSLDQGLQFLIQYYNGEERAKGNILERFSAQQFPDLHSELNLSSLELGDSALYFCASSSRASSAVGTQYFGPGTRLLVL.

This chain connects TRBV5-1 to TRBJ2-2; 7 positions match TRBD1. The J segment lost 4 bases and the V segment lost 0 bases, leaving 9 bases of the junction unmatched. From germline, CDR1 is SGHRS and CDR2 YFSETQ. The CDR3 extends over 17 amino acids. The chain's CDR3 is CASSLVGETGRTGELFF. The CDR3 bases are TGCGCCAGCAGCTTGGTGGGGGAGACAGGGCGCACCGGGGAGCTGTTTTTT.

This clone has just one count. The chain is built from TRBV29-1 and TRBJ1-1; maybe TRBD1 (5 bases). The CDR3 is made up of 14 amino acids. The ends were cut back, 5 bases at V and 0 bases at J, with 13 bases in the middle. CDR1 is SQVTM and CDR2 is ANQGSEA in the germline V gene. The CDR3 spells CSVSPGYMNTEAFF. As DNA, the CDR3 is TGCAGCGTTTCTCCAGGGTACATGAACACTGAAGCTTTCTTT. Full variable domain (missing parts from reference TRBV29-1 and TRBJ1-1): SAVISQKPSRDICQRGTSLTIQCQVDSQVTMMFWYRQQPGQSLTLIATANQGSEATYESGFVIDKFPISRPNLTFSTLTVSNMSPEDSSIYLCSVSPGYMNTEAFFGQGTRLTVV.

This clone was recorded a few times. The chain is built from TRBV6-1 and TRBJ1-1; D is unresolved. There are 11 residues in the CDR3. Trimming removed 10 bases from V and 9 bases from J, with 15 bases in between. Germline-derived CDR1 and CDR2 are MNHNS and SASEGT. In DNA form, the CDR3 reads TGTGCCACCGAGACTACTACAAAAGCTTTCTTT. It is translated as CATETTTKAFF.

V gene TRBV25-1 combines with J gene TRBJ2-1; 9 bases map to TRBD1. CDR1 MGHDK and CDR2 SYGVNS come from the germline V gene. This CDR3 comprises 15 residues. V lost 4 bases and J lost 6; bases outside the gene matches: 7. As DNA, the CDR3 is TGTGCCAGCAGTGCCCCGGGACAGGGACGCAATGAGCAGTTCTTC. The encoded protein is CASSAPGQGRNEQFF.

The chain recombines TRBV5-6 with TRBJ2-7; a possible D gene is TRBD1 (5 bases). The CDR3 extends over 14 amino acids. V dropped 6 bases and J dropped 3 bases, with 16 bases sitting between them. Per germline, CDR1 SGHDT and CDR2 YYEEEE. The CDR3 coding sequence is TGTGCCAGCACCCCCACGGGCAGGGTCTACGAGCAGTACTTC. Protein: CASTPTGRVYEQYF.

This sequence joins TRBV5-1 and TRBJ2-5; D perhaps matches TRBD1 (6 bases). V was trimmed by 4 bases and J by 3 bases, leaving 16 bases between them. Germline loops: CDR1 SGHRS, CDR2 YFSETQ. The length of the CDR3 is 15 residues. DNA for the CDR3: TGCGCCAGCAGCAGTGCAGGGGCGGCTGAAGAGACCCAGTACTTC. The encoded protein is CASSSAGAAEETQYF.

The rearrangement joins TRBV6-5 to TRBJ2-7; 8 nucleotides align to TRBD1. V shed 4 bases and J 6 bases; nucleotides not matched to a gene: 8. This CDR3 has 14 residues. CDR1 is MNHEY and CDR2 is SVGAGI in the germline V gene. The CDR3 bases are TGTGCCAGCAGTTCCGGGACAGGTTTCTCCGAGCAGTACTTC. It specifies CASSSGTGFSEQYF.

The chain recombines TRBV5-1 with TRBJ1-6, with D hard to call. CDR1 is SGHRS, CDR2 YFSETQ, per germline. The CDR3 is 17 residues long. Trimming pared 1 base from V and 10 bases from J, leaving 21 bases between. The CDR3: CASSLKDSTAEESPLHF. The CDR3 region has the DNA TGCGCCAGCAGCTTGAAGGATTCGACGGCCGAGGAGTCACCCCTCCACTTT.

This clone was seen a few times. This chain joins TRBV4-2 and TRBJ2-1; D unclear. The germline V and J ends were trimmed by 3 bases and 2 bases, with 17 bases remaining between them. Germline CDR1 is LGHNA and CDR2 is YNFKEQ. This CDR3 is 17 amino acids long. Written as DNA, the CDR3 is TGTGCCAGCAGCCAGGTAACAGCACCGAATACCTACAATGAGCAGTTCTTC. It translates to CASSQVTAPNTYNEQFF.

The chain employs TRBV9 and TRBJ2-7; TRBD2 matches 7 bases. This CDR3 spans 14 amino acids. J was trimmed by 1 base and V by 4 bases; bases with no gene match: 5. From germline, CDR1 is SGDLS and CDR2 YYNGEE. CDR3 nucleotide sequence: TGTGCCAGCAGCACCCGACTAGCATCCTACGAGCAGTACTTC. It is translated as CASSTRLASYEQYF.

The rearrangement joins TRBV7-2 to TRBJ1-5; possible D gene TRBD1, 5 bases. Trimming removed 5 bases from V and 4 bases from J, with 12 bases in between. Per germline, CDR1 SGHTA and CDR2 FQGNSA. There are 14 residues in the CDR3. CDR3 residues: CASSPLGVNQPQHF. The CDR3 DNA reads TGTGCCAGCAGCCCCTTAGGGGTTAATCAGCCCCAGCATTTT.

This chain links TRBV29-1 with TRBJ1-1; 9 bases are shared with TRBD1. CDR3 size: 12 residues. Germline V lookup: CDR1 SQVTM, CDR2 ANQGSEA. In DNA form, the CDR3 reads TGCACCGCGGGACAGGGGAACACTGAAGCTTTCTTT. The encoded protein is CTAGQGNTEAFF. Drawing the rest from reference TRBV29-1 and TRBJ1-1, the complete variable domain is SAVISQKPSRDICQRGTSLTIQCQVDSQVTMMFWYRQQPGQSLTLIATANQGSEATYESGFVIDKFPISRPNLTFSTLTVSNMSPEDSSIYLCTAGQGNTEAFFGQGTRLTVV.

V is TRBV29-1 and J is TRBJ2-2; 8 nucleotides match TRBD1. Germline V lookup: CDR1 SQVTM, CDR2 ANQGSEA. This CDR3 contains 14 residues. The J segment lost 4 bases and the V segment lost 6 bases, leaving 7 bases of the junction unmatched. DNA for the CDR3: TGCAGCGTCGCCACCACAGGGGGCACCGGGGAGCTGTTTTTT. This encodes CSVATTGGTGELFF.

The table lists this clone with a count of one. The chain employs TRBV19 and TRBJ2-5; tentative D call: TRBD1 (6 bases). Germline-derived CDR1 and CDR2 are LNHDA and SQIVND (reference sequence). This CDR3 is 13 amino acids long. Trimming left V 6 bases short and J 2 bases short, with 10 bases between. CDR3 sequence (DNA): TGTGCCAGTAGCGGGACAAAGCAAGAGACCCAGTACTTC. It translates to CASSGTKQETQYF. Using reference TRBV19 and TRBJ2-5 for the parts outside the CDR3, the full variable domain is DGGITQSPKYLFRKEGQNVTLSCEQNLNHDAMYWYRQDPGQGLRLIYYSQIVNDFQKGDIAEGYSVSREKKESFPLTVTSAQKNPTAFYLCASSGTKQETQYFGPGTRLLVL.

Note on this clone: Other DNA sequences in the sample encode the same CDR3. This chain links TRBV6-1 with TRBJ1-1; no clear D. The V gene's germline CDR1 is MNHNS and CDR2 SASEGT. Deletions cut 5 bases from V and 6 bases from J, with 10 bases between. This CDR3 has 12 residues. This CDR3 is CASSTRGAEAFF. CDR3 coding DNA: TGTGCCAGCAGTACTAGAGGCGCTGAAGCTTTCTTT.

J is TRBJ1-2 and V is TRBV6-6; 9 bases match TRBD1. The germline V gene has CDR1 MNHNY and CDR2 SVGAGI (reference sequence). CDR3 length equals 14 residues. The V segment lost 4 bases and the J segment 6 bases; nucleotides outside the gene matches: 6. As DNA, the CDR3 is TGTGCCAGCAGTTCCTCGGGACAGGGCCATGGCTACACCTTC. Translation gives CASSSSGQGHGYTF.

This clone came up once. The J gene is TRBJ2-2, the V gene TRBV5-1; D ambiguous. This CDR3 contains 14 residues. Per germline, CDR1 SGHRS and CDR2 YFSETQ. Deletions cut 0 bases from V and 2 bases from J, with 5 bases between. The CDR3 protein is CASSLGHNTGELFF. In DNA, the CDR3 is TGCGCCAGCAGCTTGGGACACAACACCGGGGAGCTGTTTTTT. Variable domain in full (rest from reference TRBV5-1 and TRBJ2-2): KAGVTQTPRYLIKTRGQQVTLSCSPISGHRSVSWYQQTPGQGLQFLFEYFSETQRNKGNFPGRFSGRQFSNSRSEMNVSTLELGDSALYLCASSLGHNTGELFFGEGSRLTVL.

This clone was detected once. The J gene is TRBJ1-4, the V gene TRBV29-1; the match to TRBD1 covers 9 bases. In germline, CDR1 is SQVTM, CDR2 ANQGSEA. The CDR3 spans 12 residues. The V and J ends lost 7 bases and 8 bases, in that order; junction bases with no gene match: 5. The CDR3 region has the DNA TGCAGCGGGGGACAGGGAGGCGAAAAACTGTTTTTT. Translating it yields CSGGQGGEKLFF.

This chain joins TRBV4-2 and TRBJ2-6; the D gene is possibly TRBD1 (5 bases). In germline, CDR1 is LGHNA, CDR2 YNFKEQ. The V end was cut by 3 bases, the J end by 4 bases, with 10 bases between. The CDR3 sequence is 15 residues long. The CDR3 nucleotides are TGTGCCAGCAGCCAGACAGTGTCAGGGGCCAACGTCCTGACTTTC. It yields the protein CASSQTVSGANVLTF.

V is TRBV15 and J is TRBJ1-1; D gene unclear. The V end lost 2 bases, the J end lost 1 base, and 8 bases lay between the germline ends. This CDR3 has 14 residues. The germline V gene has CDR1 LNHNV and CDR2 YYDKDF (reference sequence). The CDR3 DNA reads TGTGCCACCAGCAGAATCAACAGGAACACTGAAGCTTTCTTT. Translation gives CATSRINRNTEAFF.

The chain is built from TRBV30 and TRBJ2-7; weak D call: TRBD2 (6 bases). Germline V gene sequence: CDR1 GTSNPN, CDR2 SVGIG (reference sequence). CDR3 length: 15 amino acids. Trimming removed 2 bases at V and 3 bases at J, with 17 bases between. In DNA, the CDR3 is TGTGCCTGGAGTCCGGGACTCCCCACTCTCTACGAGCAGTACTTC. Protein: CAWSPGLPTLYEQYF.

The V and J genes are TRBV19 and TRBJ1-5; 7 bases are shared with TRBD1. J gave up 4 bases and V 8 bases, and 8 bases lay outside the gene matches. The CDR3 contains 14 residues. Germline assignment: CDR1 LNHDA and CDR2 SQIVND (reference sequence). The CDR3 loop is CASAPGQTNQPQHF. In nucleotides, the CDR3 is TGTGCCAGTGCCCCGGGACAGACAAATCAGCCCCAGCATTTT.

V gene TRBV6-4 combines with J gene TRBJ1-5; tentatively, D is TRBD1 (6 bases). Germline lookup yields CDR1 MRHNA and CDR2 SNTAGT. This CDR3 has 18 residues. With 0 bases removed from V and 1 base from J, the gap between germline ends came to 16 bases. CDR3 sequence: CASSDSKGQPQSNQPQHF. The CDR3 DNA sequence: TGTGCCAGCAGTGACTCGAAAGGACAGCCCCAAAGCAATCAGCCCCAGCATTTT.

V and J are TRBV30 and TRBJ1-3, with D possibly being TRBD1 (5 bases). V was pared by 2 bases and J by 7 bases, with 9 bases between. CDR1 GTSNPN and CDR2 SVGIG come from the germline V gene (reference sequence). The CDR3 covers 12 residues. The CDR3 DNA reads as TGTGCCTGGAGTCCCGGGGGGAACACCATATATTTT. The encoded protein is CAWSPGGNTIYF.

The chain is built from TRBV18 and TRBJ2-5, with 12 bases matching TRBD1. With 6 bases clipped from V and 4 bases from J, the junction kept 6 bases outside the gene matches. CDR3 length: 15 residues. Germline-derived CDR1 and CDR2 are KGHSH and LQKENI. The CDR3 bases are TGTGCCAGCTCTCCCGGGACAGGGGGCAGAGAGACCCAGTACTTC. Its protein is CASSPGTGGRETQYF.

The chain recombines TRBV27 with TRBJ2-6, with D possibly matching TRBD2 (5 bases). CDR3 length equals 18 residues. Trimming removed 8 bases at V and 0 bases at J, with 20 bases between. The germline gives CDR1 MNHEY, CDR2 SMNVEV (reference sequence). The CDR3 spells CASPSSGEAFSGANVLTF. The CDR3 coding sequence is TGTGCCAGCCCCTCCAGCGGAGAGGCGTTCTCTGGGGCCAACGTCCTGACTTTC. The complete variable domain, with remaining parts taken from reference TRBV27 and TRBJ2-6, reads EAQVTQNPRYLITVTGKKLTVTCSQNMNHEYMSWYRQDPGLGLRQIYYSMNVEVTDKGDVPEGYKVSRKEKRNFPLILESPSPNQTSLYFCASPSSGEAFSGANVLTFGAGSRLTVL.

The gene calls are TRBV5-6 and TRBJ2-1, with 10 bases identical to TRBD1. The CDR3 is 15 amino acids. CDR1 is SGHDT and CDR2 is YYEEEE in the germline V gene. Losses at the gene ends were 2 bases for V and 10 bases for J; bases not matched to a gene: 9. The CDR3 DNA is TGTGCCAGCAGCTTAACCGGGACAGGGGCCGGGGAGCAGTTCTTC. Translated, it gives CASSLTGTGAGEQFF.